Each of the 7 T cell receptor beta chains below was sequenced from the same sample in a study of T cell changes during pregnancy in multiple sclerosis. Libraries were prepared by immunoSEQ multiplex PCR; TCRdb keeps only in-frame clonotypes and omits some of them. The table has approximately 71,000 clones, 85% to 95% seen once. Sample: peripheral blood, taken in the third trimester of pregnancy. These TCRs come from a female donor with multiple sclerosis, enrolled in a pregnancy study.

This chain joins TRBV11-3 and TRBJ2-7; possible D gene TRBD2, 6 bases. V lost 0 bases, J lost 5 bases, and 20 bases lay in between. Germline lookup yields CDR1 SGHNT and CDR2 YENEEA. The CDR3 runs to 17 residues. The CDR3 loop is CASSLDSLGEESNEQYF. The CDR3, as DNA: TGTGCCAGCAGCTTAGATTCGTTGGGGGAGGAGTCCAACGAGCAGTACTTC.

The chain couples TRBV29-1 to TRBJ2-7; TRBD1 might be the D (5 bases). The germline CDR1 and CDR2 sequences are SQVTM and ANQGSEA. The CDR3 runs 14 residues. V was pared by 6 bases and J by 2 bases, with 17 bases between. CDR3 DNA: TGCAGCGTCCGTATTGGGCGGACAACCTACGAGCAGTACTTC. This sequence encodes CSVRIGRTTYEQYF.

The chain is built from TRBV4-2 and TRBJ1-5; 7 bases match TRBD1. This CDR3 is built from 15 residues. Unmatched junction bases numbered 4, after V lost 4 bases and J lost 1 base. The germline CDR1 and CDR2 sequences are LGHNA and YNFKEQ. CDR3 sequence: CASSPTGPSNQPQHF. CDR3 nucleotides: TGTGCCAGCAGCCCGACAGGGCCCAGCAATCAGCCCCAGCATTTT.

The CDR3 DNA reads as TGTGCCAGCAGCCCGGACAGGGACCAAGAGACCCAGTACTTC. It encodes CASSPDRDQETQYF. The chain has TRBV2 and TRBJ2-5; 8 bases map to TRBD1. This CDR3 spans 14 amino acids. The germline V gene encodes CDR1 SNHLY and CDR2 FYNNEI. V lost 6 bases and J lost 0; bases outside the gene matches: 3.

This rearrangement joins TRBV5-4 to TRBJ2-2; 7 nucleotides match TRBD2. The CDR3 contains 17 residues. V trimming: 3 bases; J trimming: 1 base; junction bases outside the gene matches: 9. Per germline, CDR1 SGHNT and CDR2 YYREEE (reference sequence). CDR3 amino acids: CASSSPIAGENTGELFF. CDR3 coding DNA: TGTGCCAGCAGCTCCCCGATAGCGGGTGAGAACACCGGGGAGCTGTTTTTT.

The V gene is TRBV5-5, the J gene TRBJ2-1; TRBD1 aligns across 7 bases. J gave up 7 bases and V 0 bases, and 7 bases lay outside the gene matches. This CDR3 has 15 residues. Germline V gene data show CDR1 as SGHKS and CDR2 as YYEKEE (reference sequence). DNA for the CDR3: TGTGCCAGCAGCTTGGGGAGCAACAGGGGTAATGAGCAGTTCTTC. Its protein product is CASSLGSNRGNEQFF.

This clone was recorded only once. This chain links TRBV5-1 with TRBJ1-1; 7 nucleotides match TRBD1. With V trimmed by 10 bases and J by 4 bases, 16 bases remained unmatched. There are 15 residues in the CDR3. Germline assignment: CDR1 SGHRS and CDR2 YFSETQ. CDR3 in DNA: TGCGCCGTGAAGGACCTAACAGGGGCTCCCACTGAAGCTTTCTTT. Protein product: CAVKDLTGAPTEAFF.